The clone carrying this TCR beta chain was counted between two and nine times. The antigen remains unidentified. These data come from a study of Graves' ophthalmopathy and Graves' hyperthyroidism. Study-level information: Peripheral blood was gathered at first diagnosis, ahead of any treatment whatsoever. Whole-study findings and limits: The model achieved about 67% sensitivity and under 75% specificity for ophthalmopathy progression.

V was shortened by 0 bases and J by 7 bases, with 9 bases between the two germline ends. The germline CDR1 and CDR2 sequences are SQVTM and ANQGSEA. The CDR3 sequence is 13 residues long. Using RNA transcripts, the TCR beta CDR3 regions were amplified. Second-round multiplex PCR came after a first-round RT-PCR that employed HTBI primers. Using its own MiXCR run on the multiplex PCR reads, TCRdb lists one record per CDR3 protein. Of 600,000 to 650,000 distinct CDR3 sequences in the sample, 22% were seen once. A diagnosis was made from clinical symptoms together with serum thyroxine, TRAb, thyroid ultrasound and orbital computed tomography.

The rearrangement joins TRBV29-1 to TRBJ2-2, with D unresolved. The specimen sequenced was peripheral blood. This receptor was obtained from a woman between 18 and 30 years old with stable Graves' hyperthyroidism. Some clones in this sample may be carry-over from other donors' samples. Here the CDR3 reads CSVEEAWGGELFF. CDR3 in DNA: TGCAGCGTTGAAGAAGCATGGGGCGGGGAGCTGTTTTTT.